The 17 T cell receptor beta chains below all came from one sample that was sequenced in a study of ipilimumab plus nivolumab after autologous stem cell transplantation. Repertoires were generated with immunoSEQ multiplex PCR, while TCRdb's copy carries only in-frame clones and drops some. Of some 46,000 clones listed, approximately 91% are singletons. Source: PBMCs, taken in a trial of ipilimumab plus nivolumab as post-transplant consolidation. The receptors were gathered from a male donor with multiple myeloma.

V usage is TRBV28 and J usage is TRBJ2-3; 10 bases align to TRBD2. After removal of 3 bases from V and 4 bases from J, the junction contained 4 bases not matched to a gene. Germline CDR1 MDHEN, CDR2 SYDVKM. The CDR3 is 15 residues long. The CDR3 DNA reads TGTGCCAGCAGTTTGCCTAGCGGGAGCCCAGATACGCAGTATTTT. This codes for CASSLPSGSPDTQYF.

The CDR3 region is CASSQDRQGLADTQYF. In DNA form, the CDR3 reads TGCGCCAGCAGCCAAGATAGGCAGGGCTTGGCAGATACGCAGTATTTT. The J gene is TRBJ2-3, the V gene TRBV4-3; D is perhaps TRBD1 (5 bases). CDR1 is LGHNA and CDR2 is YSLEER in the germline V gene. Trimming took 0 bases from V and 4 from J, leaving 14 bases between them. The CDR3 is 16 amino acids.

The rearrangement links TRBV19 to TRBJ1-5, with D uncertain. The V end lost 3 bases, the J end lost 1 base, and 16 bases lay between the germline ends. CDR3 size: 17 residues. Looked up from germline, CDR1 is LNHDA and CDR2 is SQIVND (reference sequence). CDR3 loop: CASSIRARDGSNQPQHF. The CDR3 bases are TGTGCCAGTAGTATCCGAGCTCGCGACGGGAGCAATCAGCCCCAGCATTTT.

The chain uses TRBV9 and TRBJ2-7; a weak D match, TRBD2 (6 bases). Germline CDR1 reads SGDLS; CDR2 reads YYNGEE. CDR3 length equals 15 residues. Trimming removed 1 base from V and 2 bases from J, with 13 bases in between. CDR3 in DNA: TGTGCCAGCAGCGTACGGGGGATCGGCGCCTACGAGCAGTACTTC. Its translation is CASSVRGIGAYEQYF. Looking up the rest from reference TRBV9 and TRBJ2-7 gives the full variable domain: DSGVTQTPKHLITATGQRVTLRCSPRSGDLSVYWYQQSLDQGLQFLIQYYNGEERAKGNILERFSAQQFPDLHSELNLSSLELGDSALYFCASSVRGIGAYEQYFGPGTRLTVT.

The CDR3 sequence: CASNKGVRGVYEQYF. The CDR3 nucleotides are TGTGCCAGCAACAAAGGTGTTAGGGGGGTCTACGAGCAGTACTTC. The chain links TRBV6-1 to TRBJ2-7; the D call may be TRBD1 or TRBD2 (6 bases each). Trimming took off 7 bases at V and 3 bases at J, with 19 bases between the two ends. CDR3 size: 15 residues. Germline CDR1 MNHNS, CDR2 SASEGT.

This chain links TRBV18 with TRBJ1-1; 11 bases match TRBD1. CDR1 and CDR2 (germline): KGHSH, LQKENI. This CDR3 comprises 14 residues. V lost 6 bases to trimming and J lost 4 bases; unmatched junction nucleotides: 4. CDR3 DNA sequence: TGTGCCAGCTCGGGTGGGACAGGGGGCACTGAAGCTTTCTTT. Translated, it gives CASSGGTGGTEAFF.

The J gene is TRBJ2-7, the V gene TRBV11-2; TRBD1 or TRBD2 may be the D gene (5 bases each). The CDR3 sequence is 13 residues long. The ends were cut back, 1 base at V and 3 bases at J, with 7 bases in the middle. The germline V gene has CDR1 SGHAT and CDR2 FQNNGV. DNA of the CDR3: TGTGCCAGCAGCTTAGGGGGGAGCTACGAGCAGTACTTC. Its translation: CASSLGGSYEQYF.

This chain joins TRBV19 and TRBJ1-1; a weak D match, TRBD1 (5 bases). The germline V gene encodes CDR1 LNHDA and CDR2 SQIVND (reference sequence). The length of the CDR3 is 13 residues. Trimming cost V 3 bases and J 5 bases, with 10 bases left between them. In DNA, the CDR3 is TGTGCCAGTAGTATCCTAAAGGGGACTGAAGCTTTCTTT. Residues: CASSILKGTEAFF.

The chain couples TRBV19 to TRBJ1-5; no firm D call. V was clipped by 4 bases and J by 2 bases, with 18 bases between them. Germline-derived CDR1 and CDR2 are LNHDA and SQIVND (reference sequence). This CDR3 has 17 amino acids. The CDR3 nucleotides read TGTGCCAGTAGTACTACGAAAGGTGGCCGGGGCAATCAGCCCCAGCATTTT. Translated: CASSTTKGGRGNQPQHF.

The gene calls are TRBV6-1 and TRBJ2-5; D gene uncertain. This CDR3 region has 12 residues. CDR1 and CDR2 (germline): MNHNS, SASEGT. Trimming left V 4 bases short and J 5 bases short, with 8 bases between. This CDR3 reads CASSALGETQYF. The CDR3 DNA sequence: TGTGCCAGCAGTGCCCTTGGGGAGACCCAGTACTTC.

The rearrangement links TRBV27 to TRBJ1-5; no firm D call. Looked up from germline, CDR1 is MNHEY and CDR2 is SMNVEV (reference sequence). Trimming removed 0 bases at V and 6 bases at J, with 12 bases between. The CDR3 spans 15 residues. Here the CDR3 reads CASSLSGRARQPQHF. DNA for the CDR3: TGTGCCAGCAGTTTATCGGGGAGGGCGCGTCAGCCCCAGCATTTT.

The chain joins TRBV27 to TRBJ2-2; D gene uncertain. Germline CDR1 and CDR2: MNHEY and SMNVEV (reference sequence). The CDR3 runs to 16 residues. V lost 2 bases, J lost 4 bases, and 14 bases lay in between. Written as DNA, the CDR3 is TGTGCCAGCAGTTTAGGTCCCAGCTGGGGCACCGGGGAGCTGTTTTTT. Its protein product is CASSLGPSWGTGELFF.

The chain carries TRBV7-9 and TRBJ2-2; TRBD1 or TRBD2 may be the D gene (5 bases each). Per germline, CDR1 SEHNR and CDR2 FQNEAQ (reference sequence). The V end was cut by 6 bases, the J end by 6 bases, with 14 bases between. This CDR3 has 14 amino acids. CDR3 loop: CASSRGAAPGELFF. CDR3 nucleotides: TGTGCCAGCAGTCGAGGGGCGGCCCCCGGGGAGCTGTTTTTT.

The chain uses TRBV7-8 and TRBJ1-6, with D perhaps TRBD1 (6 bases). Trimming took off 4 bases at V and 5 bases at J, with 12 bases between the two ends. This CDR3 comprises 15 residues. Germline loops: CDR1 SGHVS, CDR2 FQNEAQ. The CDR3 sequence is CASSSGVYDNSPLHF. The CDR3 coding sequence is TGTGCCAGCAGCTCAGGGGTCTATGATAATTCACCCCTCCACTTT.

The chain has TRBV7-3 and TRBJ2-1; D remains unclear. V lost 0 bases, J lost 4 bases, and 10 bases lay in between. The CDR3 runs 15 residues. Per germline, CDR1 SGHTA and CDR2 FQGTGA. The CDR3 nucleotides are TGTGCCAGCAGCTTAACACCCCGGCTATACAATGAGCAGTTCTTC. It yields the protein CASSLTPRLYNEQFF.

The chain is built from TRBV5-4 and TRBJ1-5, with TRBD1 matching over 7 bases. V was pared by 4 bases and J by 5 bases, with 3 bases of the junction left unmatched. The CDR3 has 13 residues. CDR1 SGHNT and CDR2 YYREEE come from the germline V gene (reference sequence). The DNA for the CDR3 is TGTGCCAGCAGCAACGACAGGGATCAGCCCCAGCATTTT. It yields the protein CASSNDRDQPQHF.

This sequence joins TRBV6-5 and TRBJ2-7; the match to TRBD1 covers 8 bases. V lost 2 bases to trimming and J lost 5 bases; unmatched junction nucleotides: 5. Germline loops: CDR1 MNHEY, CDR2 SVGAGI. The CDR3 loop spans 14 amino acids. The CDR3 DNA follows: TGTGCCAGCAGTTACGGACAGGGAATCGACGAGCAGTACTTC. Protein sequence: CASSYGQGIDEQYF.